What follows is one T cell receptor beta chain and its context. Its specificity is not known. This entry belongs to a study of cytomegalovirus exposure and HLA in healthy donors. A multiplex PCR was run with 60 Vbeta primers and 13 Jbeta primers. Per the original methods: The authors later counted 70 million to 85 million unique TCR beta chains, roughly 10 million of them shared. Profiling relied on immunoSEQ multiplex PCR, and the TCRdb table lists in-frame clones only, not all of them. Clone size and V and J calls were adopted from that table, with D and trimming inferred from the DNA. The data contain approximately 140,000 clones, around four fifths of them singletons. V was pared by 6 bases and J by 5 bases, with 17 bases between. The CDR3 contains 14 residues. The germline V gene encodes CDR1 MDHEN and CDR2 SYDVKM. Healthy donors of bone marrow made up the group. Broader study findings: In a later analysis, specific HLA alleles were associated with approximately 16,000 TCR beta sequences at a 0.05 false discovery rate.

V is TRBV28 and J is TRBJ2-7; weak D call: TRBD2 (5 bases). The sample was PBMCs. This TCR was recovered from a woman in her 40s in good health and CMV-seronegative. The CDR3 DNA sequence: TGTGCCAGCAGCTCCCCTCGACGAGGGCACGAGCAGTACTTC. Encoded protein: CASSSPRRGHEQYF.